These 24 T cell receptor beta chains were sequenced from one sample in a study of pediatric ulcerative colitis. Profiled with immunoSEQ multiplex PCR; TCRdb holds only in-frame clones, not every one. Of around 65,000 clones listed, around 80% were seen once; the top ten hold 5.2%. The material sequenced was blood. The receptors originated from a boy aged 10-17 years with moderate ulcerative colitis.

This sequence joins TRBV19 and TRBJ2-1, with D perhaps assigned TRBD1 or TRBD2 (5 bases each). Looked up from germline, CDR1 is LNHDA and CDR2 is SQIVND (reference sequence). V was cut by 6 bases and J by 8 bases, with 17 bases left in between. The CDR3 loop spans 14 amino acids. The CDR3 DNA sequence: TGTGCCAGTAGAAGGGGACCCACTCGTGATGAGCAGTTCTTC. It is translated as CASRRGPTRDEQFF.

The chain uses TRBV30 and TRBJ2-1, with D unclear. V was shortened by 2 bases and J by 6 bases, with 14 bases between the two germline ends. The CDR3 is made up of 14 amino acids. Germline-derived CDR1 and CDR2 are GTSNPN and SVGIG (reference sequence). The CDR3: CAWSSRAPPNEQFF. The CDR3 DNA sequence: TGTGCCTGGAGTTCCCGGGCCCCCCCCAATGAGCAGTTCTTC. Looking up the rest from reference TRBV30 and TRBJ2-1 gives the full variable domain: SQTIHQWPATLVQPVGSPLSLECTVEGTSNPNLYWYRQAAGRGLQLLFYSVGIGQISSEVPQNLSASRPQDRQFILSSKKLLLSDSGFYLCAWSSRAPPNEQFFGPGTRLTVL.

The chain is built from TRBV4-1 and TRBJ2-1; unclear D gene. Trimming left V 1 base short and J 0 bases short, with 13 bases between. This CDR3 comprises 17 residues. Looked up from germline, CDR1 is MGHRA and CDR2 is YSYEKL. CDR3 protein: CASSQVLSGSSYNEQFF. CDR3 DNA sequence: TGCGCCAGCAGCCAAGTCCTTTCGGGTAGCTCCTACAATGAGCAGTTCTTC.

This clone was detected a few times. V gene TRBV14 combines with J gene TRBJ2-7; 11 nucleotides line up with TRBD2. There are 15 residues in the CDR3. The J segment lost 3 bases and the V segment lost 1 base, leaving 2 bases of the junction unmatched. CDR1 SGHDN and CDR2 FVKESK come from the germline V gene. CDR3 sequence: CASSQGLAGFYEQYF. DNA of the CDR3: TGTGCCAGCAGCCAAGGACTAGCGGGGTTCTACGAGCAGTACTTC.

This rearrangement joins TRBV5-5 to TRBJ1-2, with a possible D match to TRBD1 (5 bases). Trimming removed 2 bases at V and 8 bases at J, with 19 bases between. Germline CDR1 SGHKS, CDR2 YYEKEE (reference sequence). This CDR3 comprises 15 residues. The CDR3 sequence: CASSFQGLTGSGYTF. In DNA, the CDR3 is TGTGCCAGCAGCTTTCAGGGACTTACGGGTAGCGGCTACACCTTC.

The V and J genes are TRBV19 and TRBJ2-7, with a weak D call TRBD2 (5 bases). V was shortened by 4 bases and J by 6 bases, with 7 bases between the two germline ends. CDR1 LNHDA and CDR2 SQIVND come from the germline V gene (reference sequence). The CDR3 covers 11 residues. The CDR3 coding sequence is TGTGCCAGTAGTAATCGGGGCGAGCAGTACTTC. This translates into CASSNRGEQYF.

The CDR3 DNA follows: TGTGCCAGTAAGGCGGGCCCCGGGAACACTGAAGCTTTCTTT. Translated, it gives CASKAGPGNTEAFF. This sequence joins TRBV19 and TRBJ1-1; D not resolved. The CDR3 spans 14 residues. Germline V gene data show CDR1 as LNHDA and CDR2 as SQIVND (reference sequence). V lost 7 bases, J lost 1 base, and 13 bases lay in between.

V and J are TRBV7-8 and TRBJ2-2, with TRBD1 identical over 8 bases. Trimming at V came to 4 bases and at J to 3 bases, leaving 7 bases not matched to a gene. This CDR3 is 16 amino acids long. Germline CDR1 and CDR2: SGHVS and FQNEAQ. CDR3 in amino acids: CASSSRDRFYTGELFF. The CDR3 DNA is TGTGCCAGCAGCTCCCGGGACAGGTTTTACACCGGGGAGCTGTTTTTT.

This clone came up once. J is TRBJ1-2 and V is TRBV27; D remains unclear. The CDR3 totals 14 residues. V was shortened by 0 bases and J by 2 bases, with 7 bases between the two germline ends. CDR1 is MNHEY and CDR2 is SMNVEV in the germline V gene (reference sequence). The CDR3 DNA follows: TGTGCCAGCAGTTTATCCCCCAGAAACTATGGCTACACCTTC. It is translated as CASSLSPRNYGYTF.

The chain has TRBV4-1 and TRBJ2-2, with a tentative D call TRBD1 (7 bases). Germline CDR1 and CDR2: MGHRA and YSYEKL. The CDR3 loop spans 15 amino acids. Deletions cut 0 bases from V and 6 bases from J, with 11 bases between. CDR3 region: CASSQEEGAAGELFF. The CDR3 region has the DNA TGCGCCAGCAGCCAAGAGGAGGGGGCCGCCGGGGAGCTGTTTTTT.

In this sample, this clone turned up a few times. J is TRBJ1-1 and V is TRBV4-2; no definite D call. Looked up from germline, CDR1 is LGHNA and CDR2 is YNFKEQ. Trimming took 1 base from V and 2 from J, leaving 8 bases between them. CDR3 length equals 14 residues. The CDR3: CASSQGRLNTEAFF. DNA of the CDR3: TGTGCCAGCAGCCAAGGACGGCTAAACACTGAAGCTTTCTTT.

The chain uses TRBV5-4 and TRBJ2-5, with 7 bases identical to TRBD1. This CDR3 spans 13 amino acids. Germline V lookup: CDR1 SGHNT, CDR2 YYREEE (reference sequence). V lost 4 bases and J lost 3; bases outside the gene matches: 3. CDR3 DNA: TGTGCCAGCAGCCGACAGGGCGAAGAGACCCAGTACTTC. It codes for CASSRQGEETQYF. Variable domain in full (rest from reference TRBV5-4 and TRBJ2-5): ETGVTQSPTHLIKTRGQQVTLRCSSQSGHNTVSWYQQALGQGPQFIFQYYREEENGRGNFPPRFSGLQFPNYSSELNVNALELDDSALYLCASSRQGEETQYFGPGTRLLVL.

The rearrangement joins TRBV28 to TRBJ1-2; a weak D match, TRBD1 (5 bases). From germline, CDR1 is MDHEN and CDR2 SYDVKM. This CDR3 spans 12 amino acids. The V end was cut by 4 bases, the J end by 7 bases, with 10 bases between. In DNA, the CDR3 is TGTGCCAGCAGTTCCGGGACTTTTGGCTACACCTTC. Its translation is CASSSGTFGYTF.

The CDR3 loop reads CASSAGRIYEQYF. The CDR3 DNA reads as TGTGCCAGCAGCGCAGGCAGGATCTACGAGCAGTACTTC. The rearrangement links TRBV6-1 to TRBJ2-7; D unresolved. Germline V gene data show CDR1 as MNHNS and CDR2 as SASEGT. Trimming shortened V by 6 bases and J by 3 bases, and 12 bases separated the two germline ends. This CDR3 contains 13 residues.

J is TRBJ2-3 and V is TRBV5-6; tentatively, D is TRBD1 (6 bases). CDR1 and CDR2 from the germline V gene are SGHDT and YYEEEE. The V and J ends lost 2 bases and 0 bases respectively, with 13 bases between them. This CDR3 spans 16 amino acids. The DNA of the CDR3 is TGTGCCAGCAGCTTTACAGGGCTAGGTAGCACAGATACGCAGTATTTT. This translates into CASSFTGLGSTDTQYF.

The gene calls are TRBV7-8 and TRBJ2-1, with D hard to call. Germline loops: CDR1 SGHVS, CDR2 FQNEAQ. The length of the CDR3 is 14 residues. With 1 base removed from V and 7 bases from J, the gap between germline ends came to 11 bases. CDR3 protein: CASSLVHGGNEQFF. The CDR3 nucleotides are TGTGCCAGCAGCTTAGTACACGGTGGAAATGAGCAGTTCTTC.

The chain recombines TRBV6-4 with TRBJ1-1; D not resolved. V lost 3 bases, J lost 0 bases, and 5 bases lay in between. The CDR3 extends over 13 amino acids. Germline V CDR1 and CDR2: MRHNA, SNTAGT. The CDR3 protein is CASSEEMNTEAFF. As DNA, the CDR3 is TGTGCCAGCAGTGAAGAAATGAACACTGAAGCTTTCTTT.

Written as DNA, the CDR3 is TGTGCCAGCACCCTCCGGGGTGCCGGGCATGTTGGAATGAACACTGAAGCTTTCTTT. It encodes CASTLRGAGHVGMNTEAFF. The chain employs TRBV27 and TRBJ1-1; no firm D call. V was clipped by 7 bases and J by 0 bases, with 27 bases between them. The CDR3 has 19 residues. The germline V gene has CDR1 MNHEY and CDR2 SMNVEV (reference sequence).

The rearrangement joins TRBV5-4 to TRBJ2-5, with TRBD1 matching over 8 bases. This CDR3 contains 15 residues. Trimming took 4 bases from V and 3 from J; bases not matched to a gene: 8. Per germline, CDR1 SGHNT and CDR2 YYREEE (reference sequence). CDR3 nucleotide sequence: TGTGCCAGCAGCAAAAAGGGGGACAGGAAAGAGACCCAGTACTTC. Amino acid sequence: CASSKKGDRKETQYF.

The chain couples TRBV6-5 to TRBJ1-1; D perhaps matches TRBD1 (5 bases). CDR1 MNHEY and CDR2 SVGAGI come from the germline V gene. The CDR3 covers 14 residues. V lost 0 bases, J lost 1 base, and 6 bases lay in between. The CDR3, as DNA: TGTGCCAGCAGTTACTCCCAGGGGAACACTGAAGCTTTCTTT. It is translated as CASSYSQGNTEAFF.

The chain couples TRBV7-2 to TRBJ2-7; 9 bases fit TRBD1. The germline V gene encodes CDR1 SGHTA and CDR2 FQGNSA. V lost 5 bases and J lost 3; bases outside the gene matches: 11. The CDR3 is 16 amino acids. The CDR3 region has the DNA TGTGCCAGCAGCCAAGAGGGACAGGGACAGAACTACGAGCAGTACTTC. This gives the protein CASSQEGQGQNYEQYF.

In its sample, this clone was seen a few times. Written as DNA, the CDR3 is TGTGCCAGCAGTCCCCCAAGGGACAGTCTAGCCAAAAACATTCAGTACTTC. Translated, it gives CASSPPRDSLAKNIQYF. The chain recombines TRBV25-1 with TRBJ2-4, with 7 bases matching TRBD1. The ends lost 5 bases at V and 0 bases at J; junction bases unmatched: 10. CDR1 and CDR2 from the germline V gene are MGHDK and SYGVNS. This CDR3 is 17 amino acids long.

V is TRBV6-5 and J is TRBJ1-2; no definite D call. This CDR3 is built from 12 residues. V was trimmed by 6 bases and J by 2 bases, leaving 7 bases between them. Germline lookup yields CDR1 MNHEY and CDR2 SVGAGI. The CDR3 here is CASSLSNYGYTF. The CDR3 DNA reads as TGTGCCAGCAGCCTCTCCAACTATGGCTACACCTTC.

The rearrangement links TRBV6-5 to TRBJ2-7, with D maybe TRBD1 (5 bases). V lost 4 bases and J lost 2, with 9 bases in between. CDR1 and CDR2 from the germline V gene are MNHEY and SVGAGI. This CDR3 has 13 residues. CDR3 coding DNA: TGTGCCAGCAGTTCGGGCAGGGCCTACGAGCAGTACTTC. Amino acids: CASSSGRAYEQYF.